Reported below is one T cell receptor (beta chain). The data are from a study of control samples from healthy donors and cancer patients. The germline V gene has CDR1 LNHNV and CDR2 YYDKDF (reference sequence). V trimming: 1 base; J trimming: 4 bases; junction bases outside the gene matches: 2. This CDR3 contains 15 residues. Measured with immunoSEQ multiplex PCR; TCRdb has only the in-frame clones, and not every one. The table shows roughly 140,000 clones, with around 90% occurring only once. This TCR was recovered from a man in his thirties or forties in good health. Sequencing was performed on blood. V is TRBV15 and J is TRBJ2-3; 10 positions agree with TRBD1. CDR3 in amino acids: CATSRGTGGPDTQYF. In nucleotides, the CDR3 is TGTGCCACCAGCAGAGGGACAGGGGGACCAGATACGCAGTATTTT.